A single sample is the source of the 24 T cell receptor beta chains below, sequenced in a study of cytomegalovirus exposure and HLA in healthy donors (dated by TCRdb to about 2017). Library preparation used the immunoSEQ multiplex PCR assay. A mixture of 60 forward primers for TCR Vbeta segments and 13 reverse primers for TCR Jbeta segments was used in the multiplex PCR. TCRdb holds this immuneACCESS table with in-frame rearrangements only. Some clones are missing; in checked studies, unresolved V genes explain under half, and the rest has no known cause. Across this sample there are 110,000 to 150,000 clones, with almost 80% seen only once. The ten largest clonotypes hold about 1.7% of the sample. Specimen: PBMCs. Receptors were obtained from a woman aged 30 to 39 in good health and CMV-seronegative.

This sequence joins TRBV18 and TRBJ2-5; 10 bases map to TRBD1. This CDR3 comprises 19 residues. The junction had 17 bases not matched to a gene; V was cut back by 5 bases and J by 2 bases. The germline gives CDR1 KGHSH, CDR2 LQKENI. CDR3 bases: TGTGCCAGCTCATCTTGGGGGACAGGGGACCCTGAGAGGCAAGAGACCCAGTACTTC. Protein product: CASSSWGTGDPERQETQYF.

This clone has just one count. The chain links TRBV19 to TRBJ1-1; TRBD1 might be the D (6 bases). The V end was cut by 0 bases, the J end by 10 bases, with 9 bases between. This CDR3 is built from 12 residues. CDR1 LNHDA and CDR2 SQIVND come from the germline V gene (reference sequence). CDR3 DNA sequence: TGTGCCAGTAGTATAGACACAGGGAGAGCTTTCTTT. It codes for CASSIDTGRAFF.

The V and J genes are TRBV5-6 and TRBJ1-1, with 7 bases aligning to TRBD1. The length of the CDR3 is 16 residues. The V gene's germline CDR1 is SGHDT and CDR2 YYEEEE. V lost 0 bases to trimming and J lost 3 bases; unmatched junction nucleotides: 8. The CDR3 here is CASSLVPIQGHTEAFF. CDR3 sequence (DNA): TGTGCCAGCAGCTTGGTACCTATACAGGGGCACACTGAAGCTTTCTTT. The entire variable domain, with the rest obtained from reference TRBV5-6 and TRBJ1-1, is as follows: DAGVTQSPTHLIKTRGQQVTLRCSPKSGHDTVSWYQQALGQGPQFIFQYYEEEERQRGNFPDRFSGHQFPNYSSELNVNALLLGDSALYLCASSLVPIQGHTEAFFGQGTRLTVV.

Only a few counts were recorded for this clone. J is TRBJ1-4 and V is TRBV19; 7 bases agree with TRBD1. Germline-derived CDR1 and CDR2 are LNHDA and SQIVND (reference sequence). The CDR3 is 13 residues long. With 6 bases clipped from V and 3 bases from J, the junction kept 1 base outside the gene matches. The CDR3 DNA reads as TGTGCCAGTAGGGACAGGCCTAATGAAAAACTGTTTTTT. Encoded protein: CASRDRPNEKLFF.

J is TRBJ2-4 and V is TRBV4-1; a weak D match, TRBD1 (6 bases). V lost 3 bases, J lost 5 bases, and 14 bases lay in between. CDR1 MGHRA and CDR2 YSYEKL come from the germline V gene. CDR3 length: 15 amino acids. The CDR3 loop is CASSQDSGLENIQYF. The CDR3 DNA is TGCGCCAGCAGCCAGGACAGCGGATTGGAAAACATTCAGTACTTC.

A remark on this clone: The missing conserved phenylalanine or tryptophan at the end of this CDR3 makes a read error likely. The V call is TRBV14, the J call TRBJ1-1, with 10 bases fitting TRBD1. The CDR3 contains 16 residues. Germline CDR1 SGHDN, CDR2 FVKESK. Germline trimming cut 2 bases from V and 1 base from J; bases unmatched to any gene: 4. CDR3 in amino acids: CASSQSGTGANTEAFS. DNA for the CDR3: TGTGCCAGCAGCCAATCGGGGACAGGGGCGAACACTGAAGCTTTCTCT.

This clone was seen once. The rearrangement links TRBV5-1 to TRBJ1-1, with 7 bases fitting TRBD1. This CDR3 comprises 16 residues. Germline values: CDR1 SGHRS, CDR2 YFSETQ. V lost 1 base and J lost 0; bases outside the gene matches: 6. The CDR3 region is CASSLPRGKLNTEAFF. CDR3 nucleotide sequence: TGCGCCAGCAGCTTGCCCAGGGGGAAACTGAACACTGAAGCTTTCTTT.

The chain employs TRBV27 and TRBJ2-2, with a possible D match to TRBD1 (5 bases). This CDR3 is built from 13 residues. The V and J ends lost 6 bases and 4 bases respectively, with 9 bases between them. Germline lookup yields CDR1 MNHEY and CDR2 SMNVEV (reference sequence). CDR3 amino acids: CASRAQGTGELFF. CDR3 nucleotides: TGTGCCAGCAGGGCCCAGGGCACCGGGGAGCTGTTTTTT.

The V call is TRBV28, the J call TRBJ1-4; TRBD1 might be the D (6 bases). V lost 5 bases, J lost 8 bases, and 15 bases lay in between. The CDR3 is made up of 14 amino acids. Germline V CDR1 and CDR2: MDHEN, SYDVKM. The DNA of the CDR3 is TGTGCCAGCAGTCTGACAGGCGGGTTCGAAAAACTGTTTTTT. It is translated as CASSLTGGFEKLFF.

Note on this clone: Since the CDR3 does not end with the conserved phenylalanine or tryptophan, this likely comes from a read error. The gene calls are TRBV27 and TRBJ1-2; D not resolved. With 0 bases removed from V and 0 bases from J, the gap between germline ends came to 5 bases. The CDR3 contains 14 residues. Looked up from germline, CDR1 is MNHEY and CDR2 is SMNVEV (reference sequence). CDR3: CASSLSHTNYGYTL. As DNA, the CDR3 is TGTGCCAGCAGTTTATCGCATACTAACTATGGCTACACCCTC.

The CDR3 DNA reads TGCGCCAGCAGCCAAGATCCGAACAGGGGCGGGGGCTACACCTTC. Translating it yields CASSQDPNRGGGYTF. The chain carries TRBV4-1 and TRBJ1-2; TRBD1 matches at 7 bases. Germline values: CDR1 MGHRA, CDR2 YSYEKL. With 0 bases clipped from V and 8 bases from J, the junction kept 9 bases outside the gene matches. This CDR3 contains 15 residues.

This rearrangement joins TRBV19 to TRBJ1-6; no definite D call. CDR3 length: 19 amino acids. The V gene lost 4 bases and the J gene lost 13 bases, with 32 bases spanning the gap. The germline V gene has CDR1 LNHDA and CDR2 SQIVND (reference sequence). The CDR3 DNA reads TGTGCCAGTAGTAGTTTCGGGTGGTCCGAGGGAATGGGTACTACGCCCCTCCACTTT. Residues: CASSSFGWSEGMGTTPLHF.

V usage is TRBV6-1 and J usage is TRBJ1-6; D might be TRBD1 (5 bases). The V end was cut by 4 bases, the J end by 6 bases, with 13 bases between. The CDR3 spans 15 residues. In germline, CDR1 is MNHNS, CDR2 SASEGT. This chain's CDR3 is CASSVRDQGNSPLHF. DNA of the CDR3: TGTGCCAGCAGTGTCAGGGATCAGGGTAATTCACCCCTCCACTTT.

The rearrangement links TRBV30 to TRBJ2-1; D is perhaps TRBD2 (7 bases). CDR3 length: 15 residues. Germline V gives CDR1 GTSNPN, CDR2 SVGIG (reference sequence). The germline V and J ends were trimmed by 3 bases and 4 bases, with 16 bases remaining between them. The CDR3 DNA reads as TGTGCCTGGAGGCGCATAGGGGGAGGGTACAATGAGCAGTTCTTC. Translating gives CAWRRIGGGYNEQFF.

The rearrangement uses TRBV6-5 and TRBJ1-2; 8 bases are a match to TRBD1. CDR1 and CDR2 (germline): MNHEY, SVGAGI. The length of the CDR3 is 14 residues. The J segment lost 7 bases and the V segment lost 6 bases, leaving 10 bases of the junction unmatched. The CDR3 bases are TGTGCCAGCAGCGCCGCCGGACAGGGAATTGGCTACACCTTC. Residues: CASSAAGQGIGYTF.

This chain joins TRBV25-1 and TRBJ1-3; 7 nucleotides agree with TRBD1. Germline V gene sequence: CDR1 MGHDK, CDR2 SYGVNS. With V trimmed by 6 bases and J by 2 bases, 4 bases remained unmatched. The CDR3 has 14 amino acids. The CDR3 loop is CASRGDRAGNTIYF. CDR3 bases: TGTGCCAGCAGGGGAGACAGGGCTGGAAACACCATATATTTT.

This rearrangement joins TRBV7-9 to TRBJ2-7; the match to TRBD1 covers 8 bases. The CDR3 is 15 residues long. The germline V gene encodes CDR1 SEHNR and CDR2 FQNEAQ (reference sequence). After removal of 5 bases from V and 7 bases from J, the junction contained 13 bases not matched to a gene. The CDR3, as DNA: TGTGCCAGCAGCCCCGTCGGACAGGGCAGGGGTGAGCAGTACTTC. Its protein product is CASSPVGQGRGEQYF.

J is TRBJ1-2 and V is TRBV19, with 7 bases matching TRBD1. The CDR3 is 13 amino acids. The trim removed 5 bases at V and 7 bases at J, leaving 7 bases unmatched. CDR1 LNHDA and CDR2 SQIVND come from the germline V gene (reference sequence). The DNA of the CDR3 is TGTGCCAGTAGTGCGGACTACAGGGGTGGCTACACCTTC. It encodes CASSADYRGGYTF.

The CDR3 here is CASSFPGQGISGNTIYF. The DNA for the CDR3 is TGTGCCAGCAGCTTCCCGGGACAGGGGATATCTGGAAACACCATATATTTT. The chain uses TRBV7-6 and TRBJ1-3; TRBD1 agrees at 10 bases. Germline V gene sequence: CDR1 SGHVS, CDR2 FNYEAQ. This CDR3 contains 17 residues. V shed 3 bases, J shed 1 base, and the junction held 6 bases outside the gene matches.

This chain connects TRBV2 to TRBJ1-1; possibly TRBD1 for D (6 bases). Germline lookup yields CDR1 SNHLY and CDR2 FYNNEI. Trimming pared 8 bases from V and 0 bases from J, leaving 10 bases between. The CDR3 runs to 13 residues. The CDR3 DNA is TGTGCCAGCCTCCGGGACATGAACACTGAAGCTTTCTTT. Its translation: CASLRDMNTEAFF.

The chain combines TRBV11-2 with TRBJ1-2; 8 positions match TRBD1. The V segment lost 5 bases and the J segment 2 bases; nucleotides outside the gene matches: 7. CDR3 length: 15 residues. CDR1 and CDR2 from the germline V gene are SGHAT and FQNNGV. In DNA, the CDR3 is TGTGCCAGCAGCCCAAACAGGGGGATAAACTATGGCTACACCTTC. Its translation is CASSPNRGINYGYTF.

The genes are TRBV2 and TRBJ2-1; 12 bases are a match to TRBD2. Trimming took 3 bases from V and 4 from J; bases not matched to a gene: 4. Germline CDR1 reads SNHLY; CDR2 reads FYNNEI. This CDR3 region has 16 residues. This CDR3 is CASSERGLAGYNEQFF. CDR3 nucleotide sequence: TGTGCCAGCAGTGAGAGGGGACTAGCGGGTTACAATGAGCAGTTCTTC.

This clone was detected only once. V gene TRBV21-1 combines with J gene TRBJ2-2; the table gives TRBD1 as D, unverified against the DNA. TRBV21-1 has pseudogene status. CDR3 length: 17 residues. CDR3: CASSKEGRRENTGELFF. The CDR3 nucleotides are TGTGCCAGCAGCAAAGAGGGGCGACGCGAAAACACCGGGGAGCTGTTTTTT.

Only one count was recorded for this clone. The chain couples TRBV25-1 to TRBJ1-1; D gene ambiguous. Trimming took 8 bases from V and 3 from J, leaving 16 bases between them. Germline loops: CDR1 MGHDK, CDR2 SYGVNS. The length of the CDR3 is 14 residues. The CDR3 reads CASQVDGEDTEAFF. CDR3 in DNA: TGTGCCAGCCAGGTAGACGGGGAGGACACTGAAGCTTTCTTT.